The 26 T cell receptor beta chains below were found in one sample sequenced in a study of blood T cell repertoires in COVID-19. Clones were read by immunoSEQ multiplex PCR, and TCRdb kept only the in-frame ones, dropping some. The table lists tens of thousands of clones, roughly 87% of them singletons. Sequencing input: peripheral blood. The receptors originated from a man aged 50 to 60 with active COVID-19.

In its sample, this clone was seen once. This chain connects TRBV18 to TRBJ2-2; TRBD1 matches at 7 bases. CDR1 is KGHSH, CDR2 LQKENI, per germline. This CDR3 has 16 residues. With 3 bases clipped from V and 6 bases from J, the junction kept 10 bases outside the gene matches. CDR3 sequence reads: CASSPRDSQFSGELFF. The CDR3 DNA reads TGTGCCAGCTCACCGAGGGACAGCCAGTTTTCCGGGGAGCTGTTTTTT.

This chain links TRBV5-5 with TRBJ1-6; D is undetermined. Looked up from germline, CDR1 is SGHKS and CDR2 is YYEKEE (reference sequence). V was pared by 4 bases and J by 0 bases, with 14 bases between. The CDR3 totals 17 residues. The CDR3: CASSGRGVSSYNSPLHF. The CDR3 coding sequence is TGTGCCAGCAGCGGACGCGGGGTGAGCTCCTATAATTCACCCCTCCACTTT.

This clone appeared a single time. The V and J genes are TRBV6-5 and TRBJ1-4, with TRBD1 as a possible D gene (5 bases). V was cut by 7 bases and J by 10 bases, with 13 bases left in between. The CDR3 sequence is 12 residues long. Looked up from germline, CDR1 is MNHEY and CDR2 is SVGAGI. The CDR3 here is CASNGGFGKLFF. The CDR3 DNA follows: TGTGCCAGCAACGGGGGATTCGGAAAACTGTTTTTT.

V gene TRBV6-2 or TRBV6-3 combines with J gene TRBJ1-2; D ambiguous. The CDR3 is 14 amino acids. V dropped 5 bases and J dropped 6 bases, with 16 bases sitting between them. Germline CDR1 and CDR2: MNHEY and SVGEGT. CDR3 in amino acids: CASSERVLRNGYTF. The CDR3 DNA is TGTGCCAGCAGTGAGAGAGTACTGAGGAATGGCTACACCTTC.

DNA of the CDR3: TGTGCCAGCAGCTCCGACCGGCGGGAGACCCAGTACTTC. Residues: CASSSDRRETQYF. This chain links TRBV5-4 with TRBJ2-5; unclear D gene. Deletions cut 3 bases from V and 5 bases from J, with 11 bases between. The CDR3 is 13 residues long. Germline lookup yields CDR1 SGHNT and CDR2 YYREEE (reference sequence).

The rearrangement links TRBV27 to TRBJ1-4; 7 bases are a match to TRBD1. The germline CDR1 and CDR2 sequences are MNHEY and SMNVEV (reference sequence). The CDR3 is made up of 15 amino acids. V was clipped by 5 bases and J by 5 bases; unmatched bases: 8. The CDR3 DNA follows: TGTGCCAGCAGTCCCACCCGGACAGGAAATGAAAAACTGTTTTTT. This translates into CASSPTRTGNEKLFF.

The gene calls are TRBV7-6 and TRBJ2-3; 13 bases line up with TRBD2. The CDR3 is 16 residues long. Germline V CDR1 and CDR2: SGHVS, FNYEAQ. V shed 5 bases and J 3 bases; nucleotides not matched to a gene: 5. The CDR3 DNA reads as TGTGCCAGCAGCCCGGGGACTAGCGGGGCTACAGATACGCAGTATTTT. It yields the protein CASSPGTSGATDTQYF.

The chain uses TRBV28 and TRBJ2-3, with TRBD2 matching 7 bases. Trimming took 2 bases from V and 1 from J; bases not matched to a gene: 0. Germline assignment: CDR1 MDHEN and CDR2 SYDVKM. CDR3 length equals 14 residues. The CDR3 spells CASSLGGGTDTQYF. In DNA form, the CDR3 reads TGTGCCAGCAGTTTAGGGGGGGGCACAGATACGCAGTATTTT.

The J gene is TRBJ1-2, the V gene TRBV10-1, with D possibly TRBD1 on 6 matching bases. The CDR3 loop spans 13 amino acids. With 4 bases removed from V and 8 bases from J, the gap between germline ends came to 14 bases. Germline V CDR1 and CDR2: WNHNN, SYGVQD (reference sequence). For the CDR3, the DNA is TGCGCCAGCAGTGGGACAGCAGGAGAAGGCTACACCTTC. Its translation is CASSGTAGEGYTF.

CDR3 region: CASSVGTGSGTDTQYF. CDR3 coding DNA: TGTGCCAGCAGCGTTGGGACAGGGTCAGGGACAGATACGCAGTATTTT. The rearrangement joins TRBV5-4 to TRBJ2-3, with 9 bases matching TRBD1. Germline lookup yields CDR1 SGHNT and CDR2 YYREEE (reference sequence). This CDR3 contains 16 residues. J was trimmed by 3 bases and V by 4 bases; bases with no gene match: 9.

V gene TRBV7-9 combines with J gene TRBJ2-1, with 11 bases that match TRBD2. The length of the CDR3 is 15 residues. Looked up from germline, CDR1 is SEHNR and CDR2 is FQNEAQ (reference sequence). The V gene end was trimmed by 2 bases and the J gene end by 5 bases; junction bases not matched to a gene: 2. The CDR3 reads CASSLLAGGDNEQFF. The CDR3 DNA follows: TGTGCCAGCAGCTTACTAGCGGGGGGTGACAATGAGCAGTTCTTC. The full variable domain, with the rest looked up from reference TRBV7-9 and TRBJ2-1, is DTGVSQNPRHKITKRGQNVTFRCDPISEHNRLYWYRQTLGQGPEFLTYFQNEAQLEKSRLLSDRFSAERPKGSFSTLEIQRTEQGDSAMYLCASSLLAGGDNEQFFGPGTRLTVL.

The CDR3 DNA follows: TGTGCCAGTAAAGACAGCCAAGGATCTAGCAATCAGCCCCAGCATTTT. It yields the protein CASKDSQGSSNQPQHF. The chain recombines TRBV19 with TRBJ1-5, with D possibly TRBD1 on 5 matching bases. Trimming took 7 bases from V and 0 from J, leaving 16 bases between them. The CDR3 extends over 16 amino acids. Looked up from germline, CDR1 is LNHDA and CDR2 is SQIVND (reference sequence).

DNA for the CDR3: TGTGCCAGCAGCTTAGATCCCGGGGGGACTTTCTTT. Encoded protein: CASSLDPGGTFF. This rearrangement joins TRBV11-2 to TRBJ1-1; maybe TRBD1 (5 bases). Looked up from germline, CDR1 is SGHAT and CDR2 is FQNNGV. Trimming removed 0 bases from V and 12 bases from J, with 11 bases in between. This CDR3 contains 12 residues. The variable domain in full, completed from reference TRBV11-2 and TRBJ1-1, reads EAGVAQSPRYKIIEKRQSVAFWCNPISGHATLYWYQQILGQGPKLLIQFQNNGVVDDSQLPKDRFSAERLKGVDSTLKIQPAKLEDSAVYLCASSLDPGGTFFGQGTRLTVV.

The genes are TRBV3-1 (or the pseudogene TRBV3-2) and TRBJ1-2; no firm D call. V was clipped by 6 bases and J by 4 bases, with 15 bases between them. The CDR3 is 14 amino acids. Germline assignment: CDR1 LGHDT and CDR2 YNNKEL (reference sequence). In nucleotides, the CDR3 is TGTGCCAGCAGTCCATCCGGGAGAGTCTATGGCTACACCTTC. As protein: CASSPSGRVYGYTF.

V and J are TRBV11-3 and TRBJ2-7; the D is unclear. CDR1 is SGHNT, CDR2 YENEEA, per germline. The CDR3 spans 12 residues. Trimming shortened V by 5 bases and J by 5 bases, and 10 bases separated the two germline ends. In nucleotides, the CDR3 is TGTGCCAGCAGCCCTTGGGCGAACGAGCAGTACTTC. Encoded protein: CASSPWANEQYF.

The rearrangement links TRBV18 to TRBJ1-4; 9 bases are a match to TRBD1. Germline-derived CDR1 and CDR2 are KGHSH and LQKENI. The V and J ends lost 0 bases and 8 bases, in that order; junction bases with no gene match: 7. The CDR3 runs 16 residues. The CDR3 DNA reads as TGTGCCAGCTCACCACCGCCGGGACAGGGACGGGAAAAACTGTTTTTT. Translated: CASSPPPGQGREKLFF.

The chain combines TRBV7-3 with TRBJ2-2, with 9 bases matching TRBD2. The CDR3 extends over 17 amino acids. In germline, CDR1 is SGHTA, CDR2 FQGTGA. Trimming at V came to 3 bases and at J to 2 bases, leaving 7 bases not matched to a gene. The CDR3 nucleotides are TGTGCCAGCAGCTTGGTAGCGGGAGCGGTCAACACCGGGGAGCTGTTTTTT. It codes for CASSLVAGAVNTGELFF.

The genes are TRBV18 and TRBJ1-5; D perhaps matches TRBD1 (6 bases). Germline lookup yields CDR1 KGHSH and CDR2 LQKENI. CDR3 size: 14 residues. Deletions cut 3 bases from V and 3 bases from J, with 9 bases between. The CDR3 region is CASSPGQFNQPQHF. The CDR3 bases are TGTGCCAGCTCACCCGGACAGTTCAATCAGCCCCAGCATTTT.

In the case of this clone: Other DNA sequences within the sample encode an identical CDR3. The gene calls are TRBV6-2 or TRBV6-3 and TRBJ1-4; D not resolved. This CDR3 has 16 residues. CDR1 is MNHEY and CDR2 is SVGEGT in the germline V gene. The V end was cut by 2 bases, the J end by 3 bases, with 13 bases between. This chain's CDR3 is CASSYDRSTPNEKLFF. The CDR3 nucleotides are TGTGCCAGCAGTTACGATAGATCTACGCCTAATGAAAAACTGTTTTTT.

The J gene is TRBJ1-2, the V gene TRBV5-6, with TRBD1 as a possible D gene (6 bases). Deletions cut 4 bases from V and 4 bases from J, with 20 bases between. The CDR3 covers 16 residues. CDR1 is SGHDT, CDR2 YYEEEE, per germline. The CDR3 DNA follows: TGTGCCAGCAGCGAGCGCAGGGGCGCTTTTAGCTATGGCTACACCTTC. This gives the protein CASSERRGAFSYGYTF.

V gene TRBV27 combines with J gene TRBJ2-2; possibly TRBD1 for D (5 bases). The V gene's germline CDR1 is MNHEY and CDR2 SMNVEV (reference sequence). Trimming left V 2 bases short and J 1 base short, with 8 bases between. The CDR3 has 15 amino acids. The CDR3 DNA reads TGTGCCAGCAGTTTACAGGGCATGAACACCGGGGAGCTGTTTTTT. Amino acids: CASSLQGMNTGELFF.

The chain links TRBV18 to TRBJ1-2, with D perhaps matching TRBD1 (6 bases). The CDR3 spans 19 residues. The germline CDR1 and CDR2 sequences are KGHSH and LQKENI. Between the trimmed V and J ends, which lost 2 bases and 3 bases, there was a span of 25 bases. The CDR3 sequence is CASSPEANRRDIRHYGYTF. CDR3 in DNA: TGTGCCAGCTCACCAGAAGCAAATCGCCGGGACATAAGGCACTATGGCTACACCTTC. Together with reference TRBV18 and TRBJ1-2, the CDR3 gives the full variable domain: NAGVMQNPRHLVRRRGQEARLRCSPMKGHSHVYWYRQLPEEGLKFMVYLQKENIIDESGMPKERFSAEFPKEGPSILRIQQVVRGDSAAYFCASSPEANRRDIRHYGYTFGSGTRLTVV.

This clone was detected a few times. The chain links TRBV5-4 to TRBJ1-3; perhaps TRBD1 as D (6 bases). Germline V CDR1 and CDR2: SGHNT, YYREEE (reference sequence). Trimming stripped 2 bases from V and 4 bases from J, with 25 bases between. CDR3 length equals 19 residues. The CDR3 loop reads CASSFGKSGQGKKGNTIYF. CDR3 DNA sequence: TGTGCCAGCAGCTTTGGCAAATCTGGGCAGGGGAAAAAAGGAAACACCATATATTTT.

The genes are TRBV7-2 and TRBJ2-3, with 7 nucleotides matching TRBD2. The ends lost 5 bases at V and 4 bases at J; junction bases unmatched: 12. In germline, CDR1 is SGHTA, CDR2 FQGNSA. This CDR3 is built from 16 residues. The CDR3 is CASSRGLQLVSDTQYF. The DNA of the CDR3 is TGTGCCAGCAGCCGGGGACTACAATTAGTTTCAGATACGCAGTATTTT.

This chain joins TRBV11-2 and TRBJ2-1, with 13 bases matching TRBD2. Germline V gives CDR1 SGHAT, CDR2 FQNNGV. J was trimmed by 3 bases and V by 6 bases; bases with no gene match: 8. The CDR3 covers 17 residues. In DNA, the CDR3 is TGTGCCAGCAGTCAATCGGGACTAGCGGGGAACTACAATGAGCAGTTCTTC. This gives the protein CASSQSGLAGNYNEQFF. Drawing the rest from reference TRBV11-2 and TRBJ2-1, the complete variable domain is EAGVAQSPRYKIIEKRQSVAFWCNPISGHATLYWYQQILGQGPKLLIQFQNNGVVDDSQLPKDRFSAERLKGVDSTLKIQPAKLEDSAVYLCASSQSGLAGNYNEQFFGPGTRLTVL.

This chain joins TRBV19 and TRBJ1-2; D unclear. Trimming left V 3 bases short and J 5 bases short, with 10 bases between. The CDR3 is 13 amino acids. Germline-derived CDR1 and CDR2 are LNHDA and SQIVND (reference sequence). The CDR3 DNA sequence: TGTGCCAGTAGTATTATAGAGAATTATGGCTACACCTTC. Its protein product is CASSIIENYGYTF.